Listed here are 18 T cell receptor beta chains from one sample, sequenced in a study of blood T cell repertoires in COVID-19. Sequencing used immunoSEQ multiplex PCR; TCRdb keeps in-frame clones, though not all of them. The table shows 270,000 or so clones, with roughly 90% occurring only once. Sequenced material: peripheral blood. These receptors all come from a woman younger than 45 with active or convalescent COVID-19.

This clone was observed a single time. The CDR3 loop reads CASSQGQGEIDTQYF. CDR3 nucleotides: TGTGCCAGCAGCCAGGGACAGGGGGAGATCGATACGCAGTATTTT. The chain joins TRBV3-1 (or the pseudogene TRBV3-2) to TRBJ2-3, with TRBD1 matching over 11 bases. The trim removed 3 bases at V and 6 bases at J, leaving 5 bases unmatched. The CDR3 has 15 residues. In germline, CDR1 is LGHDT, CDR2 YNNKEL (reference sequence).

Details on this clone: Within the sample, other DNA sequences also encode this same CDR3. V gene TRBV9 combines with J gene TRBJ1-3; D unclear. CDR3 length: 12 residues. The V gene lost 4 bases and the J gene lost 7 bases, with 9 bases spanning the gap. Germline loops: CDR1 SGDLS, CDR2 YYNGEE. CDR3 protein: CASSPRGNTIYF. CDR3 sequence (DNA): TGTGCCAGCAGCCCCCGAGGGAACACCATATATTTT.

V is TRBV28 and J is TRBJ1-2; a possible D gene is TRBD1 (6 bases). This CDR3 contains 16 residues. Germline-derived CDR1 and CDR2 are MDHEN and SYDVKM. Trimming pared 6 bases from V and 5 bases from J, leaving 22 bases between. The CDR3: CASSSYGTPQWYGYTF. Written as DNA, the CDR3 is TGTGCCAGCAGCTCCTACGGGACACCTCAGTGGTATGGCTACACCTTC.

Only one count was recorded for this clone. CDR3 nucleotide sequence: TGTGCCAGCAGCTTAGGTCGGACTAGCGGGGGGGTTGACGAGCAGTACTTC. Protein sequence: CASSLGRTSGGVDEQYF. The chain links TRBV7-2 to TRBJ2-7; 15 nucleotides agree with TRBD2. V shed 1 base, J shed 5 bases, and the junction held 6 bases outside the gene matches. The CDR3 sequence is 17 residues long. In germline, CDR1 is SGHTA, CDR2 FQGNSA.

The rearrangement joins TRBV7-2 to TRBJ1-1; D gene ambiguous. Germline V gene sequence: CDR1 SGHTA, CDR2 FQGNSA. The V end lost 1 base, the J end lost 2 bases, and 8 bases lay between the germline ends. The CDR3 runs 14 residues. CDR3 DNA sequence: TGTGCCAGCAGCTTAGGTCTACTCAACACTGAAGCTTTCTTT. Amino acid sequence: CASSLGLLNTEAFF.

The chain employs TRBV4-3 and TRBJ2-3, with a possible D match to TRBD1 (6 bases). V was cut by 3 bases and J by 2 bases, with 9 bases left in between. The CDR3 has 14 residues. The germline CDR1 and CDR2 sequences are LGHNA and YSLEER. The DNA for the CDR3 is TGCGCCAGCAGCCAGGACAGACACACAGATACGCAGTATTTT. As protein: CASSQDRHTDTQYF.

This chain uses TRBV15 with TRBJ2-4, with a weak D call TRBD2 (5 bases). V was shortened by 0 bases and J by 3 bases, with 9 bases between the two germline ends. Germline V gene lookup returns CDR1 LNHNV and CDR2 YYDKDF (reference sequence). This CDR3 comprises 15 residues. CDR3 sequence (DNA): TGTGCCACCAGCAGAGATTCGGGGTACAAAAACATTCAGTACTTC. Protein: CATSRDSGYKNIQYF.

The gene calls are TRBV13 and TRBJ1-2, with a weak D call TRBD1 (5 bases). Germline V gives CDR1 PRHDT, CDR2 FYEKMQ (reference sequence). V was clipped by 1 base and J by 5 bases, with 8 bases between them. The CDR3 sequence is 13 residues long. CDR3 sequence reads: CASSLATEYGYTF. For the CDR3, the DNA is TGTGCCAGCAGCTTAGCGACAGAATATGGCTACACCTTC. Full variable domain (outside the CDR3, taken from reference TRBV13 and TRBJ1-2): AAGVIQSPRHLIKEKRETATLKCYPIPRHDTVYWYQQGPGQDPQFLISFYEKMQSDKGSIPDRFSAQQFSDYHSELNMSSLELGDSALYFCASSLATEYGYTFGSGTRLTVV.

This chain connects TRBV15 to TRBJ1-4; D is uncertain. The V and J ends lost 3 bases and 4 bases respectively, with 9 bases between them. Germline lookup yields CDR1 LNHNV and CDR2 YYDKDF (reference sequence). This CDR3 is 14 amino acids long. The CDR3 sequence: CATSRGEINEKLFF. In nucleotides, the CDR3 is TGTGCCACCAGCAGGGGAGAAATTAATGAAAAACTGTTTTTT.

This clone was seen a few times. The sample has other DNA sequences that encode this CDR3 too. The CDR3 coding sequence is TGTGCCAGCAGTTTAGGCGGGGGGGCAGATACGCAGTATTTT. Protein product: CASSLGGGADTQYF. The V gene is TRBV27, the J gene TRBJ2-3; 9 nucleotides match TRBD2. CDR3 length equals 14 residues. Germline CDR1 and CDR2: MNHEY and SMNVEV (reference sequence). V shed 2 bases and J 4 bases; nucleotides not matched to a gene: 1.

The table lists this clone with a count of one. The genes are TRBV30 and TRBJ2-2; TRBD2 aligns across 13 bases. The V gene's germline CDR1 is GTSNPN and CDR2 SVGIG (reference sequence). The CDR3 length is 16 residues. Trimming took 8 bases from V and 1 from J; bases not matched to a gene: 7. CDR3 sequence (DNA): TGTGCCCGATCGGGACTAGCGGGATTGAACACCGGGGAGCTGTTTTTT. Translated: CARSGLAGLNTGELFF. The full variable domain, with the rest looked up from reference TRBV30 and TRBJ2-2, is SQTIHQWPATLVQPVGSPLSLECTVEGTSNPNLYWYRQAAGRGLQLLFYSVGIGQISSEVPQNLSASRPQDRQFILSSKKLLLSDSGFYLCARSGLAGLNTGELFFGEGSRLTVL.

This clone was counted between two and nine times. V and J are TRBV5-1 and TRBJ1-3; a weak D match, TRBD1 (5 bases). The CDR3 contains 17 residues. CDR1 is SGHRS, CDR2 YFSETQ, per germline. V was pared by 0 bases and J by 0 bases, with 13 bases between. CDR3 protein: CASSLDGGTTSGNTIYF. Here the CDR3 DNA reads TGCGCCAGCAGCTTGGATGGGGGGACGACCTCTGGAAACACCATATATTTT.

This chain links TRBV9 with TRBJ2-2, with TRBD2 matching 10 bases. Unmatched junction bases numbered 15, after V lost 7 bases and J lost 3 bases. The CDR3 is 18 amino acids. Germline values: CDR1 SGDLS, CDR2 YYNGEE. For the CDR3, the DNA is TGTGCCAGCCCGCGTTGGGCTAGCGGGGGAGATTACACCGGGGAGCTGTTTTTT. Its translation: CASPRWASGGDYTGELFF.

The rearrangement uses TRBV9 and TRBJ2-1; the match to TRBD2 covers 9 bases. Trimming took 0 bases from V and 4 from J; bases not matched to a gene: 2. This CDR3 contains 15 residues. CDR1 and CDR2 from the germline V gene are SGDLS and YYNGEE. The CDR3 loop reads CASSVDAGGYNEQFF. The CDR3 nucleotides are TGTGCCAGCAGCGTAGATGCGGGGGGGTACAATGAGCAGTTCTTC. Drawing the rest from reference TRBV9 and TRBJ2-1, the complete variable domain is DSGVTQTPKHLITATGQRVTLRCSPRSGDLSVYWYQQSLDQGLQFLIQYYNGEERAKGNILERFSAQQFPDLHSELNLSSLELGDSALYFCASSVDAGGYNEQFFGPGTRLTVL.

The chain's CDR3 is CAISASRQYNSPLHF. CDR3 sequence (DNA): TGTGCCATCAGTGCTTCCCGACAATATAATTCACCCCTCCACTTT. The chain has TRBV10-3 and TRBJ1-6; D unclear. This CDR3 contains 15 residues. In germline, CDR1 is ENHRY, CDR2 SYGVKD. Trimming pared 4 bases from V and 4 bases from J, leaving 11 bases between.

The chain links TRBV2 to TRBJ2-1, with D possibly being TRBD2 (5 bases). The CDR3 totals 11 residues. V shed 11 bases and J shed 9 bases, with 14 bases lying between them. Germline-derived CDR1 and CDR2 are SNHLY and FYNNEI. Here the CDR3 reads CALGESGEQFF. CDR3 nucleotides: TGTGCCCTCGGGGAATCGGGTGAGCAGTTCTTC. Based on the CDR3 plus reference TRBV2 and TRBJ2-1, the full variable domain is EPEVTQTPSHQVTQMGQEVILRCVPISNHLYFYWYRQILGQKVEFLVSFYNNEISEKSEIFDDQFSVERPDGSNFTLKIRSTKLEDSAMYFCALGESGEQFFGPGTRLTVL.

The rearrangement uses TRBV6-6 and TRBJ1-1; no clear D. Germline CDR1 MNHNY, CDR2 SVGAGI (reference sequence). The CDR3 contains 14 residues. V gave up 6 bases and J gave up 6 bases, with 17 bases separating them. The CDR3 sequence: CASRDRKNQAEAFF. Here the CDR3 DNA reads TGTGCCAGCAGGGATCGGAAGAATCAGGCTGAAGCTTTCTTT.

This clone appeared a few times. The chain joins TRBV6-4 to TRBJ2-1; 9 bases match TRBD2. Unmatched junction bases numbered 3, after V lost 0 bases and J lost 6 bases. Germline V gives CDR1 MRHNA, CDR2 SNTAGT. This CDR3 spans 15 amino acids. This chain's CDR3 is CASSDSISGGNEQFF. The CDR3 region has the DNA TGTGCCAGCAGTGACTCGATTAGCGGGGGCAATGAGCAGTTCTTC.